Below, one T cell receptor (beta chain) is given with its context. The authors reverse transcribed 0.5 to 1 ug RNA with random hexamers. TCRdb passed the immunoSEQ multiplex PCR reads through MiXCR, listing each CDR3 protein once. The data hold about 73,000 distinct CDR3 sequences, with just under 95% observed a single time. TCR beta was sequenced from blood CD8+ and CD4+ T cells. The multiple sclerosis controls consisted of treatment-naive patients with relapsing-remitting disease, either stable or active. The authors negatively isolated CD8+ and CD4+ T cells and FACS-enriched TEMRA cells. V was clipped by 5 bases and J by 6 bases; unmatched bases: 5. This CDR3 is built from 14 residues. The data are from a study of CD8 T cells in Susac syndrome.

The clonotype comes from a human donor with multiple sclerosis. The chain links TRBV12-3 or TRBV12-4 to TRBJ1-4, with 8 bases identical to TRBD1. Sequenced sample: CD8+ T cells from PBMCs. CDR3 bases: TGTGCCAGCAGTGGGGGACAGGTATATGAAAAACTGTTTTTT. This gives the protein CASSGGQVYEKLFF.